This entry describes one TCR beta chain. The antigen is unknown. This specimen belongs to a study of CD8 T cells in Susac syndrome. Study-wide results and limits: As the study acknowledged, the number of individuals who were part of its TCR sequencing and HLA analysis was relatively small.

CD8+ and CD4+ T cells from blood underwent TCR beta sequencing, which was carried out in a high-throughput format. Healthy donors were controls matched for age and sex. An input of about 0.5 to 1 ug of RNA was subjected to reverse transcription using random hexamers. An immunoSEQ multiplex PCR amplified TCR beta CDR3 over 54 Vbeta and 13 Jbeta. TCRdb reprocessed the immunoSEQ multiplex PCR reads with MiXCR, giving one entry per CDR3 protein. The table has roughly 150,000 distinct CDR3 sequences, around 92% seen once. The CDR3 extends over 13 amino acids. Germline values: CDR1 SEHNR, CDR2 FQNEAQ (reference sequence). Trimming removed 3 bases from V and 1 base from J, with 6 bases in between.

This sequence was found in a human donor in good health. This chain uses TRBV7-9 with TRBJ1-1, with D unclear. Specimen: CD4+ T cells from PBMCs. Here the CDR3 DNA reads TGTGCCAGCAGCTTTACGAGGAACACTGAAGCTTTCTTT. It is translated as CASSFTRNTEAFF.